A few counts support the clone carrying this TCR beta chain. Its antigen is currently unknown. V was trimmed by 7 bases and J by 3 bases, leaving 15 bases between them. This CDR3 is 14 amino acids long. These data originate in a study of T cells in Graves' hyperthyroidism and ophthalmopathy. Overall study findings and caveats: Most clonotypes expanded in thyroid above 0.001 were likewise present in blood.

Researchers amplified the TCR beta CDR3 regions from RNA transcripts. HTBI primers were used for first-round RT-PCR of the TCR CDR3. Using its own MiXCR run on the multiplex PCR reads, TCRdb lists one record per CDR3 protein. Of 700,000 or so distinct CDR3 sequences in the sample, around 17% are singletons; the top ten hold approximately 8.4%. No ophthalmopathy progression within 18 months constituted stable Graves' hyperthyroidism. V is TRBV12-3 or TRBV12-4 and J is TRBJ1-1, with D maybe TRBD1 (6 bases). The sequencing sample was made of blood. This TCR was recovered from a man between 18 and 29 years old with Graves' hyperthyroidism. The CDR3 spells CASKNTGLHTEAFF. The DNA for the CDR3 is TGTGCCAGCAAAAATACAGGGCTGCACACTGAAGCTTTCTTT.